The clone carrying this TCR beta chain has just a few counts. Its antigen is as yet unknown. Donors, without exception, were Caucasian adults residing in Nashville, Tennessee. CDR3 length: 15 residues. The ends were cut back, 4 bases at V and 0 bases at J, with 11 bases in the middle. CDR1 and CDR2 (germline): MNHEY, SMNVEV (reference sequence). The data derive from a study of shared clonotypes between healthy human individuals. Looking at the study overall: Each donor contributed plates that comprised three CD4 naive, three CD4 memory, two CD8 naive and one CD8 memory.

This table comes from immunoSEQ multiplex PCR, and its TCRdb copy is limited to in-frame clones, with some not included. Of around 690,000 clones in the sample, about 90% were seen once. Findings and limits, study-wide: The study found about 5% of naive CD4 clonotypes shared across a few donors.

Sequencing was performed on memory CD8+ T cells from PBMCs. Subset: CD45RO+ cells pooled with CCR7-negative TemRA cells. This receptor was taken from a man aged 18 to 30 in good health. Some clones in this sample may be carry-over from other donors' samples. The V call is TRBV27, the J call TRBJ2-3; D gene ambiguous. Here the CDR3 reads CASSSARMSTDTQYF. DNA for the CDR3: TGTGCCAGCAGTTCGGCTAGAATGAGCACAGATACGCAGTATTTT.